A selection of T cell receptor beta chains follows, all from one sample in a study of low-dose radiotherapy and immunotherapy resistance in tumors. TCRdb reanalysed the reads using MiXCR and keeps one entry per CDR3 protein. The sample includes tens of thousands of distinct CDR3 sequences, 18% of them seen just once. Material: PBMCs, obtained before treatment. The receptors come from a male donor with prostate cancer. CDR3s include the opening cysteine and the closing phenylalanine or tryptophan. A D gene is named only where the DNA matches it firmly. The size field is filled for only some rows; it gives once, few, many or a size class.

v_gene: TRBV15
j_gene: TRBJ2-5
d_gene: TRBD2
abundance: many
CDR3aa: CATSRVSTPGGRETQYF
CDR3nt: TGTGCCACCAGCAGAGTATCAACACCGGGAGGCCGAGAGACCCAGTACTTC

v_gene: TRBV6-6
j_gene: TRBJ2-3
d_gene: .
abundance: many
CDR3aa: CASSDTDTQYF
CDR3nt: TGTGCCAGCAGTGACACAGATACGCAGTATTTT

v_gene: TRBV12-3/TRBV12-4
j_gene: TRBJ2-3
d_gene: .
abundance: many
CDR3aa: CASSTSGANTDTQYF
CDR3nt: TGTGCCAGCAGTACCTCAGGGGCGAACACAGATACGCAGTATTTT

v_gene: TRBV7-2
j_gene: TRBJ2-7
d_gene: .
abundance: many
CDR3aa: CASSLKAAALGEQYF
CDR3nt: TGTGCCAGCAGCTTAAAGGCAGCAGCGTTGGGCGAGCAGTACTTC

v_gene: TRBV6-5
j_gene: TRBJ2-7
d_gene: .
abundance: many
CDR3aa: CASSYSKQAYEQYF
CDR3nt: TGTGCCAGCAGTTACTCGAAACAGGCCTACGAGCAGTACTTC

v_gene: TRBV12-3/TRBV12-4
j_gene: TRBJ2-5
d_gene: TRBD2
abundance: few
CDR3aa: CATAVGSGGSQETQYF
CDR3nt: TGTGCCACCGCGGTGGGGAGCGGGGGTTCCCAAGAGACCCAGTACTTC

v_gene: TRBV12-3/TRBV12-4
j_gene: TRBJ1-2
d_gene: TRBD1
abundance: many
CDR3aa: CASSSPDRGKTGYTF
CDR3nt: TGTGCCAGCAGTTCGCCCGACAGGGGCAAAACGGGCTACACCTTC

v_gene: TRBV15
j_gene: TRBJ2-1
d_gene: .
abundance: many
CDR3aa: CATSGIGLYNEQFF
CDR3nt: TGTGCCACCAGCGGGATTGGGCTTTACAATGAGCAGTTCTTC

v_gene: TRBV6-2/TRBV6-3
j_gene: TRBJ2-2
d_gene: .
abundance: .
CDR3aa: CASRLTGAALDTGELFFF
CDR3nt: .

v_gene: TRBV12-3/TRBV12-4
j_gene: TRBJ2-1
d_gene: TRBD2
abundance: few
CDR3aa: CASSFFTAGGQEQFF
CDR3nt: TGTGCCAGCAGTTTCTTTACAGCGGGAGGTCAAGAGCAGTTCTTC

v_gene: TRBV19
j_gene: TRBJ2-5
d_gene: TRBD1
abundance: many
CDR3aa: CASSTGGGATQYF
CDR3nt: TGTGCCAGTAGTACAGGGGGCGGAGCGACCCAGTACTTC

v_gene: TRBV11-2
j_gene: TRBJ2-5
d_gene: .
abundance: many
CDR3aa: CASRRGAVETQYF
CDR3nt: TGTGCCAGCCGCCGGGGGGCGGTCGAGACCCAGTACTTC

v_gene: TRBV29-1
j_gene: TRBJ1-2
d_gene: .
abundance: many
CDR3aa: CSVEVWVQGSSYGYTF
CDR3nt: TGCAGCGTTGAGGTTTGGGTTCAGGGGTCTTCCTATGGCTACACCTTC

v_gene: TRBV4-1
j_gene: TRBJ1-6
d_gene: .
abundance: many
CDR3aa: CASSQDDRTRSPLHF
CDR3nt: TGCGCCAGCAGCCAGGACGACAGGACGCGGTCACCCCTCCACTTT

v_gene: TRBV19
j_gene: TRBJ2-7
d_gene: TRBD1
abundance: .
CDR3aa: CASDPGQGHEQYF
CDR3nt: TGTGCCAGCGATCCGGGACAGGGCCACGAGCAGTACTTC

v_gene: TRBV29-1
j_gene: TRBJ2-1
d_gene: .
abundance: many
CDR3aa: CSAKIGYYNEQFF
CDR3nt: TGCAGCGCGAAGATAGGGTACTACAATGAGCAGTTCTTC

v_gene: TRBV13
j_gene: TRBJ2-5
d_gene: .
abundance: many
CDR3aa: CASSFTAPGTQYF
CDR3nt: TGTGCCAGCAGCTTTACGGCCCCAGGGACCCAGTACTTC

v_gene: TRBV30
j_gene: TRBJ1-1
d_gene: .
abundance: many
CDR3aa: CACHPVPPEAFF
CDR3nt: TGTGCCTGCCACCCAGTTCCTCCTGAAGCTTTCTTT

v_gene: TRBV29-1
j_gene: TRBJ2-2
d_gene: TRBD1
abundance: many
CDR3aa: CSVGTGINTGELFF
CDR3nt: TGCAGCGTTGGGACAGGGATAAACACCGGGGAGCTGTTTTTT

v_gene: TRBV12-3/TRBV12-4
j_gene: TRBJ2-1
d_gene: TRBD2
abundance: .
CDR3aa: CASSRLAGGPYEQFF
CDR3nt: TGTGCCAGCAGTAGATTAGCGGGAGGGCCTTATGAGCAGTTCTTC

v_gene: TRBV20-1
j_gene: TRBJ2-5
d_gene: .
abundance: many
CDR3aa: CSGGGEVETQYF
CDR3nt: TGCAGTGGGGGCGGGGAGGTAGAGACCCAGTACTTC

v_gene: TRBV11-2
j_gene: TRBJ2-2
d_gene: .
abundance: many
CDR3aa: CASSQTLRGGELFF
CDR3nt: TGTGCCAGCAGCCAAACGTTAAGGGGCGGGGAGCTGTTTTTT

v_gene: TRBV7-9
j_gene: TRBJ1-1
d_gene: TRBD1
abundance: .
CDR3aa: CASTRLRGLLFGTEAFF
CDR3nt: TGTGCCAGCACCCGTCTTAGGGGGCTGTTGTTTGGCACTGAAGCTTTCTTT

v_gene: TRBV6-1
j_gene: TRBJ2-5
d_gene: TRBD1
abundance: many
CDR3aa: CASSRGQQETQYF
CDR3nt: TGTGCCAGCAGTCGGGGACAGCAAGAGACCCAGTACTTC

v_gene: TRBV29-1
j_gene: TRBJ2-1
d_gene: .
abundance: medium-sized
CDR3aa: CSVPGLGGRGNEQFF
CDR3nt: TGCAGCGTCCCCGGTCTAGGGGGGAGGGGCAATGAGCAGTTCTTC

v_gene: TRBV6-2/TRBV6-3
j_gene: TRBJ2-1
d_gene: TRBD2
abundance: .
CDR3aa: CATRPMTSGGASEQFF
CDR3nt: TGTGCCACCCGCCCTATGACTAGCGGGGGGGCGAGTGAGCAGTTCTTC

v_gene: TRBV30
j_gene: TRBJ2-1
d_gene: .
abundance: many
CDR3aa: CAWSRNLHSDEQFF
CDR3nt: TGTGCCTGGAGCCGGAACCTACATTCAGATGAGCAGTTCTTC

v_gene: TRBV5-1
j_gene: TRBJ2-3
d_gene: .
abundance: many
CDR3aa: CASSLEGRTTDTQYF
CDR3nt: TGCGCCAGCAGCTTGGAAGGGAGGACCACAGATACGCAGTATTTT